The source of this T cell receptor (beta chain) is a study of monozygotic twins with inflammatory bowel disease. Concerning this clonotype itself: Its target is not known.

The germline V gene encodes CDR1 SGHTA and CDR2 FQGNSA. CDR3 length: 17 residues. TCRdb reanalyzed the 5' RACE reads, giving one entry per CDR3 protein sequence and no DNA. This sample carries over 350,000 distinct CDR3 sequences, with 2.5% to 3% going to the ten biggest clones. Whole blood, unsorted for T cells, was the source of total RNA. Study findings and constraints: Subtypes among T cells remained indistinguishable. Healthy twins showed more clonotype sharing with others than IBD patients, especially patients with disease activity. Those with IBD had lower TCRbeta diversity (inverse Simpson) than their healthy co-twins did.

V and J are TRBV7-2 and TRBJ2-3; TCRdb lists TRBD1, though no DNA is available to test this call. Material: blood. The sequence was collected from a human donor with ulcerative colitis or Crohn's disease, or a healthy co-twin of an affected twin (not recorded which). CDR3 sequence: CASSPPGVGWGTDTQYF.